The rows below give T cell receptor beta chains drawn from one sample of a study of technical replicates of blood from a few donors. Assay used: immunoSEQ multiplex PCR; TCRdb lists only in-frame clones, some missing. The sample comprises about 83,000 clones, around 94% of which are singletons, and under 0.3% rests with the top ten. The sample consisted of T cells isolated from PBMCs. The receptors derive from a human donor in good health. Both conserved end residues are part of each CDR3. Fields, in order: J gene, clone size, CDR3 length, V gene, D gene, CDR3 protein, CDR3 DNA. A D gene is named only where the DNA matches it firmly. Only part of the rows carry a size: once, few, many, or a class if the clone is expanded.

>TRBJ1-1|-|16|TRBV27|TRBD1
CASSAPGQGPNTEAFF
TGTGCCAGCAGTGCTCCGGGACAGGGCCCGAACACTGAAGCTTTCTTT
>TRBJ1-1|-|14|TRBV11-2|-
CASRRGAQNTEAFF
TGTGCCAGCAGGCGCGGGGCTCAGAACACTGAAGCTTTCTTT
>TRBJ1-2|-|16|TRBV6-5|-
CASSYSRAAGAYGYTF
TGTGCCAGCAGTTACTCGAGGGCGGCGGGAGCCTATGGCTACACCTTC
>TRBJ2-3|-|17|TRBV15|TRBD2
CATSRDLAGGLTDTQYF
TGTGCCACCAGCAGAGATCTAGCGGGAGGGCTCACAGATACGCAGTATTTT
>TRBJ1-2|-|14|TRBV2|-
CASSEVSRNYGYTF
TGTGCCAGCAGTGAAGTAAGTCGGAACTATGGCTACACCTTC
>TRBJ1-2|-|15|TRBV5-4|TRBD1
CASSYWDRPNYGYTF
TGTGCCAGCAGCTACTGGGACAGACCTAACTATGGCTACACCTTC
>TRBJ1-5|-|15|TRBV11-2|TRBD1
CASSLEGAGNQPQHF
TGTGCCAGCAGCCTCGAGGGGGCAGGGAATCAGCCCCAGCATTTT
>TRBJ1-1|-|14|TRBV19|TRBD1
CASRAKPSGGVAFF
TGTGCCAGTAGAGCCAAACCATCAGGGGGCGTTGCTTTCTTT
>TRBJ1-4|-|12|TRBV7-9|-
CASSYPGEKLFF
TGTGCCAGCAGCTACCCGGGGGAAAAACTGTTTTTT
>TRBJ1-6|-|16|TRBV2|-
CASSRQLPYVNSPLHF
TGTGCCAGCAGCCGACAGCTACCATATGTTAATTCACCCCTCCACTTT
>TRBJ1-1|-|19|TRBV4-1|-
CASSQDWGVSSPMNTEAFF
TGCGCCAGCAGCCAAGATTGGGGGGTGTCGAGCCCGATGAACACTGAAGCTTTCTTT
>TRBJ2-1|-|17|TRBV10-1|TRBD2
CASSEIGTSGSYNEQFF
TGCGCCAGCAGTGAGATCGGGACTAGCGGGTCCTACAATGAGCAGTTCTTC
>TRBJ2-1|-|12|TRBV29-1|TRBD1
CSVEDRPGEQFF
TGCAGCGTCGAGGACAGGCCAGGGGAGCAGTTCTTC
>TRBJ1-5|-|14|TRBV15|TRBD1
CATSRRQGNQPQHF
TGTGCCACCAGCCGCCGACAGGGAAATCAGCCCCAGCATTTT
>TRBJ2-7|-|11|TRBV6-1|-
CASGTSYEQYF
TGTGCCAGCGGGACTTCCTACGAGCAGTACTTC
>TRBJ2-6|-|19|TRBV10-3|TRBD2
CAGGGKGEEGFSGANVLTF
TGTGCCGGCGGGGGGAAGGGAGAGGAGGGTTTCTCTGGGGCCAACGTCCTGACTTTC
>TRBJ1-6|-|15|TRBV9|-
CASSVVPGVNSPLHF
TGTGCCAGCAGCGTAGTGCCCGGAGTAAATTCACCCCTCCACTTT
>TRBJ2-1|-|14|TRBV6-5|-
CASSPRRESNEQFF
TGTGCCAGCAGTCCCCGTCGGGAGTCTAATGAGCAGTTCTTC
>TRBJ2-7|-|14|TRBV5-4|TRBD1
CASSHQGESYEQYF
TGTGCCAGCAGCCACCAGGGGGAATCCTACGAGCAGTACTTC
>TRBJ2-7|-|12|TRBV10-2|-
CASSDRDYEQYF
TGCGCCAGCAGTGACCGCGACTACGAGCAGTACTTC
>TRBJ1-5|-|18|TRBV21-1|-
CASSNRDRGVYSNQPQHF
TGTGCCAGCAGCAATCGGGACAGGGGTGTATATAGCAATCAGCCCCAGCATTTT
>TRBJ1-5|-|13|TRBV6-5|-
CASSYSSNQPQHF
TGTGCCAGCAGTTACTCCTCCAATCAGCCCCAGCATTTT
>TRBJ1-2|-|14|TRBV6-1|-
CASIILQGPGGYTF
TGTGCCAGCATCATACTCCAGGGGCCGGGGGGCTACACCTTC
>TRBJ2-5|-|17|TRBV5-5|TRBD1
CASSLRDSQGSWETQYF
TGTGCCAGCAGCTTGCGGGACAGTCAGGGAAGCTGGGAGACCCAGTACTTC
>TRBJ2-2|once|17|TRBV14|TRBD1
CASSQTGQGANTGELFF
TGTGCCAGCAGCCAAACTGGACAGGGCGCGAACACCGGGGAGCTGTTTTTT
>TRBJ2-7|-|12|TRBV11-2|-
CASSLGQDEQYF
TGTGCCAGCAGCTTAGGGCAGGACGAGCAGTACTTC
>TRBJ2-5|-|12|TRBV18|-
CASSPLVETQYF
TGTGCCAGCTCACCTTTAGTGGAGACCCAGTACTTC
>TRBJ2-6|once|17|TRBV5-1|-
CASSLRRRDSGANVLTF
TGCGCCAGCAGCTTGAGGCGGAGGGACTCTGGGGCCAACGTCCTGACTTTC
>TRBJ2-1|-|16|TRBV29-1|-
CSVDFLDYLQGNEQFF
TGCAGCGTTGATTTCTTGGACTACCTCCAAGGCAATGAGCAGTTCTTC
>TRBJ1-2|-|13|TRBV9|-
CASSPSGDYGYTF
TGTGCCAGCAGCCCTTCAGGGGACTACGGCTACACCTTC
>TRBJ2-2|-|15|TRBV6-1|TRBD2
CASRTGTSLSGELFF
TGTGCCAGCAGGACCGGGACTAGTCTCTCCGGGGAGCTGTTTTTT
>TRBJ1-2|-|16|TRBV4-1|-
CASSQDGTGLRVGYTF
TGCGCCAGCAGCCAAGATGGAACAGGCCTACGTGTTGGCTACACCTTC
>TRBJ1-5|-|12|TRBV15|-
CATSEGGQPQHF
TGTGCCACCAGCGAGGGAGGTCAGCCCCAGCATTTT
>TRBJ2-5|once|17|TRBV5-1|TRBD2
CASSRGLAGAGEETQYF
TGCGCCAGCAGCCGGGGACTAGCGGGGGCAGGGGAAGAGACCCAGTACTTC
>TRBJ1-6|-|14|TRBV6-5|TRBD1
CASRTGQGGSPLHF
TGTGCCAGCCGAACAGGACAGGGTGGTTCACCCCTCCACTTT
>TRBJ2-7|-|13|TRBV5-1|-
CASSFDGNYEQYF
TGCGCCAGCAGCTTCGACGGGAACTACGAGCAGTACTTC
>TRBJ2-2|-|14|TRBV18|TRBD1
CASSLRQGNGELFF
TGTGCCAGCTCACTAAGACAGGGAAACGGGGAGCTGTTTTTT
>TRBJ2-7|-|14|TRBV29-1|-
CSVSQGPSSYEQYF
TGCAGCGTTTCACAGGGTCCGAGCTCCTACGAGCAGTACTTC
>TRBJ2-7|-|15|TRBV4-1|TRBD2
CASSQPTSGEYEQYF
TGCGCCAGCAGCCAACCTACTAGCGGAGAATACGAGCAGTACTTC
>TRBJ2-7|few|12|TRBV5-4|-
CASSPTGGEQYF
TGTGCCAGCAGCCCGACAGGCGGCGAGCAGTACTTC
>TRBJ1-6|-|19|TRBV2|TRBD1
CASSEGGTGPRSYNSPLHF
TGTGCCAGCAGTGAAGGGGGGACAGGCCCGAGGTCCTATAATTCACCCCTCCACTTT
>TRBJ2-7|-|17|TRBV29-1|-
CSVAGAGGNHHIYEQYF
TGCAGCGTGGCAGGGGCAGGAGGAAATCACCACATCTACGAGCAGTACTTC
>TRBJ1-5|-|12|TRBV13|-
CASSSTGQPQHF
TGTGCCAGCAGCTCAACAGGACAGCCCCAGCATTTT
>TRBJ1-1|-|14|TRBV9|-
CASSALGGNTEAFF
TGTGCCAGCAGCGCCCTCGGAGGGAACACTGAAGCTTTCTTT
>TRBJ2-5|-|18|TRBV7-8|TRBD2
CASSPTPGLAGYRETQYF
TGTGCCAGCAGTCCGACCCCGGGGTTAGCGGGGTACCGAGAGACCCAGTACTTC
>TRBJ1-5|-|15|TRBV18|TRBD1
CASSGGTGNDQPQHF
TGTGCCAGCTCAGGCGGGACAGGGAACGATCAGCCCCAGCATTTT
>TRBJ2-1|once|15|TRBV7-2|-
CASSLAPRGGREQFF
TGTGCCAGCAGCCTCGCCCCTAGGGGGGGTAGGGAGCAGTTCTTC
>TRBJ2-1|-|17|TRBV10-1|-
CASSEGRTAPMGDEQFF
TGCGCCAGCAGTGAGGGGCGGACAGCTCCTATGGGGGATGAGCAGTTCTTC
>TRBJ2-7|once|14|TRBV7-6|-
CASSLALHGYEQYF
TGTGCCAGCAGCTTAGCCCTTCACGGGTACGAGCAGTACTTC
>TRBJ1-3|-|14|TRBV6-5|-
CASSLAVSADTIYF
TGTGCCAGCAGTTTAGCGGTGTCAGCGGACACCATATATTTT
>TRBJ1-3|-|14|TRBV27|-
CASRAAGSGNTIYF
TGTGCCAGCAGGGCAGCGGGGTCTGGAAACACCATATATTTT
>TRBJ2-1|-|11|TRBV29-1|-
CSVIRDNEQFF
TGCAGCGTAATAAGAGACAATGAGCAGTTCTTC
>TRBJ2-7|-|15|TRBV21-1|-
CASSKGSGAAYEQYF
TGTGCCAGCAGCAAAGGTAGCGGGGCTGCCTACGAGCAGTACTTC
>TRBJ1-1|-|13|TRBV11-2|TRBD1
CASSLGDRGEAFF
TGTGCCAGCAGCTTAGGCGACAGGGGGGAAGCTTTCTTT
>TRBJ2-2|-|16|TRBV5-1|TRBD1
CASSPRTGQNTGELFF
TGCGCCAGCAGCCCCAGGACAGGGCAGAACACCGGGGAGCTGTTTTTT
>TRBJ2-7|-|14|TRBV7-5|-
CVRSLDREAYEQYF
TGTGTCAGAAGCCTGGACAGGGAGGCCTACGAGCAGTACTTC